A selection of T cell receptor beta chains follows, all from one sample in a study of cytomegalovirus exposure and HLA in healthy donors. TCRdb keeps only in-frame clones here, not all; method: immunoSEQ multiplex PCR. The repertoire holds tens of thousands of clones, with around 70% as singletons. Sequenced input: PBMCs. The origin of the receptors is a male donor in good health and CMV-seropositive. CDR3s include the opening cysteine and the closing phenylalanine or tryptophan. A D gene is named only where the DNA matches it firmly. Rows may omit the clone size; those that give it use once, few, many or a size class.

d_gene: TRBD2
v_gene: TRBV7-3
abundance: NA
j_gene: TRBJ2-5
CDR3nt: TGTGCCAGCAGCTTAACCTCTTCGGGGGGACCGGAGACCCAGTACTTC
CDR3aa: CASSLTSSGGPETQYF

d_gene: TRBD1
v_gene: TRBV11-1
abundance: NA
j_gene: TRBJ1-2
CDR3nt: TGTGCCAGCTCGACAGGGGAAAGCTATGGCTACACCTTC
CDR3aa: CASSTGESYGYTF

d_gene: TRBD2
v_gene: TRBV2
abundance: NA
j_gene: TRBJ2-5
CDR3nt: TGTGCCAGCCTATCCTCAGCGGGACTAGCCAAAGAGACCCAGTACTTC
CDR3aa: CASLSSAGLAKETQYF

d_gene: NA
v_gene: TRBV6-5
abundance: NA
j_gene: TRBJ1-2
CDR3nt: TGTGCCAGCAGTTATGCCTCGGGCAGGGATTATGGCTACACCTTC
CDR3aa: CASSYASGRDYGYTF

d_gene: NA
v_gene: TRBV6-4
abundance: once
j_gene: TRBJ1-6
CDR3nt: TGTGCCAGCAGTACGGGGAATTCACCCCTCCACTTT
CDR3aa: CASSTGNSPLHF

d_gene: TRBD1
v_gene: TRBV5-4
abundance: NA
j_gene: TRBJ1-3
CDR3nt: TGTGCCAGCAGCTTGCGGGACAGGGGTTCTGGAAACACCATATATTTT
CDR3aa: CASSLRDRGSGNTIYF

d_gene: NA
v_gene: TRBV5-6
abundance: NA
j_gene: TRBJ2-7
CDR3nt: TGTGCCAGCAGCTTTTTTAGCCGGTTGAACGAGCAGTACTTC
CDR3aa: CASSFFSRLNEQYF

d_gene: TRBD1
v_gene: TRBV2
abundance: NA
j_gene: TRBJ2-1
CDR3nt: TGTGCCAGCAGTGCGGGACAGGGCTACAATGAGCAGTTCTTC
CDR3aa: CASSAGQGYNEQFF

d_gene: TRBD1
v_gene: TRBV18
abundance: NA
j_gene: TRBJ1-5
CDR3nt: TGTGCCAGCTCAGACGCAGGGGGCAGTCAGCCCCAGCATTTT
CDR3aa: CASSDAGGSQPQHF

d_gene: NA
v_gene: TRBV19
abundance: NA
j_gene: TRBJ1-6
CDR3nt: TGTGCCAGTAGTACCGGACAGACTAATTCACCCCTCCACTTT
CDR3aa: CASSTGQTNSPLHF

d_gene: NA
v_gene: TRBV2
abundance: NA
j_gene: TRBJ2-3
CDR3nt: TGTGCCAGCATTTCCCAGGGAAATACGCAGTATTTT
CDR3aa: CASISQGNTQYF

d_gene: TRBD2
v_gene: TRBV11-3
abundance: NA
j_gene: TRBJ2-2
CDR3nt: TGTGCCAGCAGCTCCCGGACTAGCGGGAGCACCGGGGAGCTGTTTTTT
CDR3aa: CASSSRTSGSTGELFF

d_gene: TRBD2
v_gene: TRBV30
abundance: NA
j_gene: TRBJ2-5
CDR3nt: TGTGCCTGGAGAACTAGCGGGGGGAGGGAGACCCAGTACTTC
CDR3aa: CAWRTSGGRETQYF

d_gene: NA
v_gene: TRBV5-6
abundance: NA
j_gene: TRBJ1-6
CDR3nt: TGTGCCAGCAGCTTGGAGGGGTGGGGAAATTCACCCCTCCACTTT
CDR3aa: CASSLEGWGNSPLHF

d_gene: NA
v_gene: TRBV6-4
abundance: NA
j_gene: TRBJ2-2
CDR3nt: TGTGCCAGCAGTGAGCGAGACTCCACCGGGGAGCTGTTTTTT
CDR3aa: CASSERDSTGELFF

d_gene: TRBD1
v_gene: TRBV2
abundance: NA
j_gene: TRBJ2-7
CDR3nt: TGTGCCAGCAGTGCCCCCGGGACAGGGGGCCACGAGCAGTACTTC
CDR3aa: CASSAPGTGGHEQYF

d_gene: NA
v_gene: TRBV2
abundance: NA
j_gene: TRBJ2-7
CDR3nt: TGTGCCAGCAGTGCGTCCGCCTACGAGCAGTACTTC
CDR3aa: CASSASAYEQYF

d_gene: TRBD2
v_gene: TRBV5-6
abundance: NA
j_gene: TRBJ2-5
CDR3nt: TGTGCCAGCAGCTTGTTGGGGCGGGAGGGAGAGACCCAGTACTTC
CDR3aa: CASSLLGREGETQYF